These 11 T cell receptor beta chains came from one sample sequenced in a study of TIL therapy for anti-PD-1-resistant metastatic lung cancer. Time point of the sample: pre-treatment sample, taken before nivolumab and TIL therapy. This was the immunoSEQ v3 assay. Sequenced by immunoSEQ multiplex PCR; TCRdb stores in-frame clones only, minus some. Seen here are tens of thousands of clones, about 78% observed once, and the top ten hold almost 7.5%. This sample comprised blood, obtained at baseline. The receptors derive from a person aged 25-85 years with non-small cell lung cancer.

This chain's CDR3 is CASRGVNQPQHF. CDR3 sequence (DNA): TGTGCCAGCCGGGGGGTCAATCAGCCCCAGCATTTT. This chain uses TRBV27 with TRBJ1-5, with TRBD1 as a possible D gene (5 bases). Trimming stripped 8 bases from V and 3 bases from J, with 8 bases between. The CDR3 runs to 12 residues. Germline V gene lookup returns CDR1 MNHEY and CDR2 SMNVEV (reference sequence).

The V gene is TRBV5-8, the J gene TRBJ2-2, with 9 bases lining up with TRBD1. Germline values: CDR1 SGHTS, CDR2 YDEGEE. V lost 2 bases and J lost 5; bases outside the gene matches: 4. The CDR3 is made up of 15 amino acids. The CDR3 sequence: CASSLWTGVTGELFF. The DNA of the CDR3 is TGTGCCAGCAGCTTATGGACAGGGGTAACCGGGGAGCTGTTTTTT.

The rearrangement joins TRBV7-3 to TRBJ2-3; no reliable D call. With 0 bases removed from V and 1 base from J, the gap between germline ends came to 8 bases. Germline V gives CDR1 SGHTA, CDR2 FQGTGA. This CDR3 is 15 amino acids long. CDR3 residues: CASSLTNGRTDTQYF. The DNA of the CDR3 is TGTGCCAGCAGCTTAACGAACGGGCGCACAGATACGCAGTATTTT.

This clone was counted a few times. This chain joins TRBV30 and TRBJ2-7; TRBD2 might be the D (5 bases). There are 16 residues in the CDR3. Trimming shortened V by 0 bases and J by 2 bases, and 17 bases separated the two germline ends. Germline assignment: CDR1 GTSNPN and CDR2 SVGIG (reference sequence). The CDR3 DNA follows: TGTGCCTGGAGTGTCGGACCCCCCAGTAGCGCCTACGAGCAGTACTTC. Translating it yields CAWSVGPPSSAYEQYF.

The chain recombines TRBV6-1 with TRBJ1-3; D is undetermined. Trimming removed 2 bases at V and 15 bases at J, with 14 bases between. The CDR3 consists of 12 residues. CDR1 and CDR2 from the germline V gene are MNHNS and SASEGT. CDR3 sequence reads: CASSERWFLTYF. The CDR3 DNA reads TGTGCCAGCAGTGAACGGTGGTTTCTTACATATTTT.

The V gene is TRBV4-1, the J gene TRBJ1-5; no clear D gene. Germline V CDR1 and CDR2: MGHRA, YSYEKL. The CDR3 loop spans 15 amino acids. The V end was cut by 1 base, the J end by 2 bases, with 9 bases between. The CDR3 spells CASSQGAGGNQPQHF. In nucleotides, the CDR3 is TGCGCCAGCAGCCAAGGGGCAGGCGGCAATCAGCCCCAGCATTTT.

This chain uses TRBV25-1 with TRBJ2-1; the D call may be TRBD1 or TRBD2 (6 bases each). Germline V gives CDR1 MGHDK, CDR2 SYGVNS. CDR3 size: 17 residues. V lost 5 bases and J 0 bases, leaving 17 bases between the germline ends. The CDR3 reads CASSPLGGRSSYNEQFF. The DNA of the CDR3 is TGTGCCAGCAGTCCTCTGGGGGGCAGAAGCTCCTACAATGAGCAGTTCTTC.

This clone was picked up a small number of times. The chain combines TRBV6-6 with TRBJ2-7, with 11 bases fitting TRBD2. Germline V gene sequence: CDR1 MNHNY, CDR2 SVGAGI (reference sequence). The trim removed 4 bases at V and 3 bases at J, leaving 2 bases unmatched. The CDR3 runs to 14 residues. The CDR3 coding sequence is TGTGCCAGCAGTTCCGGGACTAGCGGCTACGAGCAGTACTTC. Translating it yields CASSSGTSGYEQYF.

In its sample, this clone was seen a few times. The chain has TRBV7-6 and TRBJ2-7; D unresolved. The germline CDR1 and CDR2 sequences are SGHVS and FNYEAQ. V dropped 2 bases and J dropped 4 bases, with 9 bases sitting between them. This CDR3 region has 13 residues. CDR3 sequence reads: CASSLNSGYEQYF. The CDR3 DNA reads TGTGCCAGCAGCTTAAACAGTGGGTACGAGCAGTACTTC.

This clone was counted once. CDR3 region: CASSQDTGGGAGGQQYEQYF. The CDR3 DNA is TGCGCCAGCAGCCAAGATACCGGTGGGGGGGCGGGAGGTCAGCAGTACGAGCAGTACTTC. V is TRBV4-3 and J is TRBJ2-5, with 8 bases identical to TRBD2. TRBJ2-7 matches the DNA end more closely, so the J call is doubtful. The CDR3 totals 20 residues. Germline CDR1 and CDR2: LGHNA and YSLEER.

The chain uses TRBV18 and TRBJ1-4; perhaps TRBD1 as D (6 bases). From germline, CDR1 is KGHSH and CDR2 LQKENI. The CDR3 is 13 amino acids. Deletions cut 5 bases from V and 8 bases from J, with 12 bases between. The CDR3 DNA sequence: TGTGCCAGCTCAGGACAGATCAGAGAAAAACTGTTTTTT. Translated: CASSGQIREKLFF.